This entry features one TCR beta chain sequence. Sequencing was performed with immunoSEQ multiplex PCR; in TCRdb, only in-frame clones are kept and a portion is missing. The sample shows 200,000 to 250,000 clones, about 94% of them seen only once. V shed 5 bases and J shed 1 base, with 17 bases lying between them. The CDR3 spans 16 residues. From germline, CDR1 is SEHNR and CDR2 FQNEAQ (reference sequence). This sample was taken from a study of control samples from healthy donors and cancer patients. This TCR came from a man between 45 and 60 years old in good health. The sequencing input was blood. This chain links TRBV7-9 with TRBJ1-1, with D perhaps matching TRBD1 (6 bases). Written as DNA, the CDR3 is TGTGCCAGCAGCCACCAGGGGAGGGGAAAGAACACTGAAGCTTTCTTT. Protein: CASSHQGRGKNTEAFF.